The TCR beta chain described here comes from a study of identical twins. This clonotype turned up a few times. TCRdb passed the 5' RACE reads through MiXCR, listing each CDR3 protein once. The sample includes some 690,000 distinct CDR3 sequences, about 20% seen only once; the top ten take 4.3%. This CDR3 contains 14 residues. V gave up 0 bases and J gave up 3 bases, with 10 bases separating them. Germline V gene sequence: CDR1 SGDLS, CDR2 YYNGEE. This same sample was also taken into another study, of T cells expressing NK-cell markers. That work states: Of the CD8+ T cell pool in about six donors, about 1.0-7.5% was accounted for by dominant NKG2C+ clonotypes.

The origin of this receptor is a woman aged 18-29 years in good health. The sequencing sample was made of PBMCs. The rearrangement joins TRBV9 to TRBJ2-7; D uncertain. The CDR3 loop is CASSVVPGSYEQYF. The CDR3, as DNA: TGTGCCAGCAGCGTAGTTCCCGGCAGCTACGAGCAGTACTTC.